This T cell receptor beta chain appears in the sequencing data of a study of blood T cell repertoires in COVID-19. Study summary: Acute and convalescent COVID-19 specimens originated in the United States, Italy and Spain.

Trimming removed 1 base from V and 6 bases from J, with 10 bases in between. The length of the CDR3 is 13 residues. Per the original data handling: Nucleated cell counts were estimated from reference gene primer amplification. Sequencing was performed with immunoSEQ multiplex PCR; in TCRdb, only in-frame clones are kept and a portion is missing. That table gives V, J and clone size, and the DNA gave D and trimming. The sample consists of fewer than 250,000 clones, approximately 90% of them appearing once. The sequence was obtained from a man aged 25-40 years with acute or convalescent COVID-19. The rearrangement uses TRBV12-3 or TRBV12-4 and TRBJ2-7; D possibly corresponds to TRBD2 (5 bases). Sequenced material: peripheral blood. The CDR3 DNA is TGTGCCAGCAGTTTAGGTGAGGGTACCGAGCAGTACTTC. Translated, it gives CASSLGEGTEQYF.